This section outlines one T cell receptor (beta chain) sequence together with its context. These data belong to a study of blood T cell repertoires in COVID-19. Study context: Material from acute and convalescent COVID-19 was sourced from the United States, Italy and Spain. The analysed material was cDNA or gDNA that came from T cells, B-cell-depleted T cells, or PBMCs.

In the original analysis: Amplification of reference gene primers was used by the study to estimate nucleated cell counts. TCRdb's table, derived via immunoSEQ multiplex PCR, lists solely in-frame clones and lacks some. V and J calls and clone size are as listed in that table; D and trimming were resolved from the DNA. The table shows 200,000 to 300,000 clones, with around four fifths occurring only once. This TCR was sampled from a man aged 60 to 75 with acute or convalescent COVID-19. Specimen: peripheral blood.

CDR3 sequence reads: CASRQRGASGEQFF. CDR3 coding DNA: TGTGCCAGCAGGCAACGCGGAGCATCGGGTGAGCAGTTCTTC. This sequence joins TRBV6-5 and TRBJ2-1; D unclear. The CDR3 length is 14 residues. V lost 6 bases and J 9 bases, leaving 18 bases between the germline ends. From germline, CDR1 is MNHEY and CDR2 SVGAGI.